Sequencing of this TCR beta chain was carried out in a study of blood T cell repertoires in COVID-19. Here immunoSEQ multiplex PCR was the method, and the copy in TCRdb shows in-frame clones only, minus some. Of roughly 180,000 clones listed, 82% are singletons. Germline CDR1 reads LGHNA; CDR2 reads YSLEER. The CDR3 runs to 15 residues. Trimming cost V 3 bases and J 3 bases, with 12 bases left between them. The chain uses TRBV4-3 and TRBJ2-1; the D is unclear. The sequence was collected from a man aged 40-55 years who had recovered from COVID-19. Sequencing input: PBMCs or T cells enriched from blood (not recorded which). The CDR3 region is CASSQYTPGYNEQFF. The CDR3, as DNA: TGCGCCAGCAGCCAGTATACTCCAGGCTACAATGAGCAGTTCTTC.